A single sample gave rise to the 9 T cell receptor beta chains below, sequenced in a study of blood T cells in healthy people across ages. The use of a sample-barcoded 5' primer and a J-beta primer mix characterized a second PCR of roughly 6 to 12 cycles. MiXCR, run by TCRdb on the 5' RACE reads, gives a single entry per CDR3 protein. The table has more than 600,000 distinct CDR3 sequences, 25% seen once. These records were also assigned to another study, of T cells of mothers and their children.

The sample comprised blood. These receptors all stem from a boy younger than 18 in good health.

Turning to this clonotype: The junction and the germline gene differ at one end; a read error may be behind it. This chain joins TRBV6-5 and TRBJ2-1; a weak D match, TRBD2 (5 bases). This CDR3 comprises 15 residues. CDR1 and CDR2 from the germline V gene are MNHEY and SVGAGI. The DNA of the CDR3 is TGTACCAGCAGTTACTCGGGAAGCGACTACAATGAGCAGTTCTTC. This encodes CTSSYSGSDYNEQFF.

The rearrangement links TRBV29-1 to TRBJ2-1; tentatively, D is TRBD1 or TRBD2 (5 bases each). The J call may be wrong; the DNA end is better matched by TRBJ2-7. CDR3 length: 12 amino acids. The germline V gene encodes CDR1 SQVTM and CDR2 ANQGSEA. This CDR3 is CSVGEGIYEQYF. As DNA, the CDR3 is TGCAGCGTTGGCGAGGGGATCTACGAGCAGTACTTC.

J is TRBJ2-1 and V is TRBV11-3; D gene ambiguous. The CDR3 consists of 14 residues. The germline gives CDR1 SGHNT, CDR2 YENEEA. Between the trimmed V and J ends, which lost 3 bases and 8 bases, there was a span of 14 bases. CDR3 region: CASSFSLLSDEQFF. The CDR3 nucleotides read TGTGCCAGCAGCTTTTCTCTACTATCCGATGAGCAGTTCTTC.

This clonotype was detected only a few times. The chain carries TRBV29-1 and TRBJ2-1; 10 bases are shared with TRBD1. Per the germline V gene, CDR1 is SQVTM and CDR2 is ANQGSEA. Trimming cost V 0 bases and J 7 bases; bases outside gene matches: 3. The CDR3 totals 14 residues. CDR3 DNA sequence: TGCAGCGTTGAAGATCGGGACAGGGGTAATGAGCAGTTCTTC. Its protein product is CSVEDRDRGNEQFF.

This clonotype appeared a few times. This rearrangement joins TRBV6-6 to TRBJ2-2, with D unresolved. CDR1 is MNHNY and CDR2 is SVGAGI in the germline V gene (reference sequence). Trimming stripped 7 bases from V and 6 bases from J, with 15 bases between. The CDR3 has 14 amino acids. CDR3 nucleotide sequence: TGTGCCAGCATCGTCGGGCGAGGACCCGGGGAGCTGTTTTTT. It encodes CASIVGRGPGELFF.

The table lists this clonotype with a few counts. CDR3 region: CSARDSRAYGYTF. CDR3 coding DNA: TGCAGTGCTAGAGATAGCAGGGCCTATGGCTACACCTTC. This chain joins TRBV20-1 and TRBJ1-2; D might be TRBD1 (5 bases). CDR3 length: 13 amino acids. Germline CDR1 is DFQATT and CDR2 is SNEGSKA (reference sequence). Trimming removed 0 bases at V and 4 bases at J, with 9 bases between.

This clonotype was seen only a few times. The chain has TRBV4-1 and TRBJ2-5; D is possibly TRBD2 (5 bases). Per germline, CDR1 MGHRA and CDR2 YSYEKL. The CDR3 covers 14 residues. V lost 1 base and J lost 4, with 10 bases in between. The CDR3: CASSQGGSLETQYF. The CDR3 bases are TGCGCCAGCAGCCAAGGTGGGAGCTTAGAGACCCAGTACTTC.

The chain is built from TRBV7-9 and TRBJ2-3, with 9 nucleotides matching TRBD2. This CDR3 has 16 residues. V lost 4 bases and J lost 5; bases outside the gene matches: 10. CDR1 is SEHNR, CDR2 FQNEAQ, per germline (reference sequence). The CDR3 region has the DNA TGTGCCAGCAGCTCGGTTCCGCGGGGGGGTGGAGATACGCAGTATTTT. This sequence encodes CASSSVPRGGGDTQYF.

The chain recombines TRBV27 with TRBJ2-5, with TRBD2 matching 12 bases. The J call may be mistaken, given a closer DNA end match to TRBJ2-1. The CDR3 is made up of 16 amino acids. Germline V lookup: CDR1 MNHEY, CDR2 SMNVEV (reference sequence). The CDR3 spells CASTTLLAGGIREQFF. The DNA of the CDR3 is TGTGCCAGCACAACACTCCTAGCGGGAGGGATCAGAGAGCAGTTCTTC.